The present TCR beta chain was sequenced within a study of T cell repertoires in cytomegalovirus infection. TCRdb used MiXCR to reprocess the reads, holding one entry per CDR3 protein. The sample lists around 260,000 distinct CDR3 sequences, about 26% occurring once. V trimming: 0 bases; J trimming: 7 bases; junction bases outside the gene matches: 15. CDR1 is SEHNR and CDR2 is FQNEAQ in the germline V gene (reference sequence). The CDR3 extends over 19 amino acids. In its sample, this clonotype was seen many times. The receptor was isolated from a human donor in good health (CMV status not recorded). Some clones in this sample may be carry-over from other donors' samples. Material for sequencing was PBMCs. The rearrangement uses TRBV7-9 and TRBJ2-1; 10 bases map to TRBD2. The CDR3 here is CASSLAGLAGEARRNEQFF. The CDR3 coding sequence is TGTGCCAGCAGCTTAGCTGGGCTAGCGGGAGAAGCGAGACGGAATGAGCAGTTCTTC.